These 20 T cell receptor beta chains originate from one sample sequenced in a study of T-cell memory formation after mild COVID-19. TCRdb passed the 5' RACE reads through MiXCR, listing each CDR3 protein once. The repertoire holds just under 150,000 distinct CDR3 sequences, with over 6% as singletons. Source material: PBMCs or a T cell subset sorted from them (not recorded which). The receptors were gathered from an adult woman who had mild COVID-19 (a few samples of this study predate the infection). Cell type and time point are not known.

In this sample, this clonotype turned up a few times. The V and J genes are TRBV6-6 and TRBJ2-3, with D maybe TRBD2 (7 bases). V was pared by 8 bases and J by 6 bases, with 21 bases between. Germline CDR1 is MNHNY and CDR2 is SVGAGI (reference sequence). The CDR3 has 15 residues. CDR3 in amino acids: CASGTGSAGADTQYF. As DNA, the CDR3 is TGTGCCAGCGGGACCGGCAGCGCGGGGGCTGATACGCAGTATTTT.

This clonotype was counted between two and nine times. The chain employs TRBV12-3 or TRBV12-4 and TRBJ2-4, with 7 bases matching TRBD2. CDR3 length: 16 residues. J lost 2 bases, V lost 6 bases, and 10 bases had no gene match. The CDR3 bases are TGTGCCAGCAGCCACGGGGGAGGGGCCCCCAAAAACATTCAGTACTTC. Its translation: CASSHGGGAPKNIQYF.

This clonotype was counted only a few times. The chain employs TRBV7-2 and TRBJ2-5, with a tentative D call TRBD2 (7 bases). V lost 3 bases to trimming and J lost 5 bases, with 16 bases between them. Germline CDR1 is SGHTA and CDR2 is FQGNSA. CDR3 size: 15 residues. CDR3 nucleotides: TGTGCCAGCAGCTTGGAGGGGGGGCCCCCGGAGACCCAGTACTTC. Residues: CASSLEGGPPETQYF. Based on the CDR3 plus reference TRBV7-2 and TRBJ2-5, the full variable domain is GAGVSQSPSNKVTEKGKDVELRCDPISGHTALYWYRQSLGQGLEFLIYFQGNSAPDKSGLPSDRFSAERTGGSVSTLTIQRTQQEDSAVYLCASSLEGGPPETQYFGPGTRLLVL.

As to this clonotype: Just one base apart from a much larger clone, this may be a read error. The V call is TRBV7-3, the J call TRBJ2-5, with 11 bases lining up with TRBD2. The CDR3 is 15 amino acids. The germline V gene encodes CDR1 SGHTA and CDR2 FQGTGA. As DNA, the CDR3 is TGTGACAGCAGCCCAGGGACTAGCGGCCAAGAGACCCAGTACTTC. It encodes CDSSPGTSGQETQYF.

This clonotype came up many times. The CDR3 loop is CSASRSSGDTDTQYF. The CDR3 DNA reads as TGCAGTGCTAGTCGCTCTAGCGGTGACACAGATACGCAGTATTTT. The chain joins TRBV20-1 to TRBJ2-3; 7 nucleotides match TRBD2. V dropped 3 bases and J dropped 2; count of bases not matched to a gene: 8. CDR3 length equals 15 residues. Germline values: CDR1 DFQATT, CDR2 SNEGSKA (reference sequence).

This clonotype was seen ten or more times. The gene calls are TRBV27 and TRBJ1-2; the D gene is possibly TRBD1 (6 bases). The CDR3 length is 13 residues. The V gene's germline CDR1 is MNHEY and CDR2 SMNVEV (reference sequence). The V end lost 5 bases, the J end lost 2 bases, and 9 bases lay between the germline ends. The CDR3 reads CASSHRENYGYTF. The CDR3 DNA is TGTGCCAGCAGTCACAGGGAGAACTATGGCTACACCTTC.

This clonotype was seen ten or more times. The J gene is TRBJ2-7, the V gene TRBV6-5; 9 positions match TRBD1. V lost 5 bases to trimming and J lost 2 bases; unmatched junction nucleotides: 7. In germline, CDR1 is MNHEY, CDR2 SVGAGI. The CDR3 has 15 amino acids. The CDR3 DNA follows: TGTGCCAGCAGTGATCCGGGACAGGGCGCCTACGAGCAGTACTTC. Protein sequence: CASSDPGQGAYEQYF.

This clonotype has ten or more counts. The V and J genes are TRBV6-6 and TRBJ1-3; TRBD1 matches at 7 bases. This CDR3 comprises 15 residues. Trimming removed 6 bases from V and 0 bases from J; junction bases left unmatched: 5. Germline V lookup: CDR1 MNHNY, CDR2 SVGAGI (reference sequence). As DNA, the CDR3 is TGTGCCAGCAGAGAAACAGGGGCCTCTGGAAACACCATATATTTT. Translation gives CASRETGASGNTIYF.

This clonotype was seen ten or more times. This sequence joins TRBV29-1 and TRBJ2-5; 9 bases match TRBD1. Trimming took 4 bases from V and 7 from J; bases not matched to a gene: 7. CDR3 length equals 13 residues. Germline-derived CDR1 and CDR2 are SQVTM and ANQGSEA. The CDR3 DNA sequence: TGCAGCGTTGCTCTGGGACAGGGAGTGACCCAGTACTTC. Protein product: CSVALGQGVTQYF.

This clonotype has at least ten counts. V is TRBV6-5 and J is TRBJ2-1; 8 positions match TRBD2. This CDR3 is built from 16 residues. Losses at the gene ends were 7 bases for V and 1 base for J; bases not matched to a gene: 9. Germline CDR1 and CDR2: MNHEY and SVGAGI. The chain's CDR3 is CASISTSGSSYNEQFF. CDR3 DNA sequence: TGTGCCAGCATAAGTACCAGCGGGAGTTCCTACAATGAGCAGTTCTTC.

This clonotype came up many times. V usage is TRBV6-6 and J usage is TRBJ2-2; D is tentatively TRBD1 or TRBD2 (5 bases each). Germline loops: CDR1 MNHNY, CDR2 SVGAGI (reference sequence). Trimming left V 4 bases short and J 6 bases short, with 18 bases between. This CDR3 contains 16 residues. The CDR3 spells CASSSKGREGAGELFF. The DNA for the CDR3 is TGTGCCAGCAGTTCCAAGGGACGGGAAGGGGCCGGGGAGCTGTTTTTT.

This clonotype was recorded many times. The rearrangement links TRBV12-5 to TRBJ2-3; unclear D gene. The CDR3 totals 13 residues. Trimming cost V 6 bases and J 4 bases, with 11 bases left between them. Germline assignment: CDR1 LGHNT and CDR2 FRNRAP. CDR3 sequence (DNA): TGTGCTAGTGGCCTCACGTGGGCAGATACGCAGTATTTT. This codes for CASGLTWADTQYF.

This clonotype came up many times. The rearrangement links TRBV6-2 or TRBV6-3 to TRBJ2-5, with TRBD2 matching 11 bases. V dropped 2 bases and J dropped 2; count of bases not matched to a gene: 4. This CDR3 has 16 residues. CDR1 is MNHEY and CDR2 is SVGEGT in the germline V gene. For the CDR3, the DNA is TGTGCCAGCAGTTACCCTCGACTAGCGGGACAAGAGACCCAGTACTTC. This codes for CASSYPRLAGQETQYF.

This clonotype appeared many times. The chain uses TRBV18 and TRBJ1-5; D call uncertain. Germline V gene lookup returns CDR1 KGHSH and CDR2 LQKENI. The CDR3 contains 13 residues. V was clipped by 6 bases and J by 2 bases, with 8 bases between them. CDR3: CASSPTGNQPQHF. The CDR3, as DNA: TGTGCCAGCTCCCCAACGGGCAATCAGCCCCAGCATTTT.

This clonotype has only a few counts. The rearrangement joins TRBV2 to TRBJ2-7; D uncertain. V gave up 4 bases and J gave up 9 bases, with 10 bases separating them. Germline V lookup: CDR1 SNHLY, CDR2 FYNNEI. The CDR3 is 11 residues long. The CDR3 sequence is CASSAVNWQYF. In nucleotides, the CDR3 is TGTGCCAGCAGTGCGGTGAATTGGCAGTACTTC.

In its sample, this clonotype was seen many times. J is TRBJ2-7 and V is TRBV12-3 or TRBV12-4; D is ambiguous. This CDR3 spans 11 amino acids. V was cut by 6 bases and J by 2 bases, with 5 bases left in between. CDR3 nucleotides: TGTGCCAGCAGGCCTCCCTACGAGCAGTACTTC. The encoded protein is CASRPPYEQYF.

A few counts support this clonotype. Here the CDR3 reads CASSPSWFGSNEQYF. The CDR3 nucleotides are TGTGCCAGCAGCCCCTCTTGGTTCGGAAGTAACGAGCAGTACTTC. V is TRBV3-1 and J is TRBJ2-7, with D unclear. This CDR3 is 15 amino acids long. Germline CDR1 LGHDT, CDR2 YNNKEL (reference sequence). Trimming pared 4 bases from V and 5 bases from J, leaving 18 bases between.

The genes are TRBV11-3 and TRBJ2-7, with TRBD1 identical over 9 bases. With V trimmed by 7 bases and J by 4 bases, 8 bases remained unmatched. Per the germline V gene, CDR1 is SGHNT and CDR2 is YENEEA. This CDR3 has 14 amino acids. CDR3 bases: TGTGCCAGCACCCCCGGGACAGGGCTATACGAGCAGTACTTC. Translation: CASTPGTGLYEQYF.

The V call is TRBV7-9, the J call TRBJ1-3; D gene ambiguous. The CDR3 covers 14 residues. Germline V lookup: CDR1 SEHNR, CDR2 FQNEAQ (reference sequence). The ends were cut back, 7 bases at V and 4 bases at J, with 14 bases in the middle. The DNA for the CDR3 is TGTGCCAGCACGCTGGGTATATCGGGAAACACCATATATTTT. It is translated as CASTLGISGNTIYF.

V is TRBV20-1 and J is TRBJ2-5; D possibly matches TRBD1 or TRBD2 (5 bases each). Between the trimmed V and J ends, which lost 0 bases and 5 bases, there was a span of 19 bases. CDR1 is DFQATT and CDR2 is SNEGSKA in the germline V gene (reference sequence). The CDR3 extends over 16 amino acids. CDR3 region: CSARDPGTQEFETQYF. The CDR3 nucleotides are TGCAGTGCTAGAGATCCCGGGACCCAAGAGTTTGAGACCCAGTACTTC.